This T cell receptor beta chain derives from a study of blood T cell repertoires in COVID-19. Looking at the study overall: The samples span acute and convalescent COVID-19 from the United States, Italy and Spain. T cells, B-cell-depleted T cells, or PBMCs provided the cDNA or gDNA that served as material.

Using immunoSEQ multiplex PCR, the repertoire was profiled, and TCRdb retains in-frame clones only, with some absent. The top ten clones hold approximately 3% of a sample with 350,000 to 400,000 clones, about 88% of them seen once. CDR3 size: 15 residues. Trimming pared 3 bases from V and 1 base from J, leaving 10 bases between. The V gene's germline CDR1 is MNHEY and CDR2 SVGAGI. Recruitment covered 20 to 25 US areas and drew participants whose ages spanned about 18 to 90 years. Participants reported their clinical history, and cohort assignment relied on those reports. The TCR originated in a woman between 25 and 40 years old who had recovered from COVID-19. The chain is built from TRBV6-5 and TRBJ1-5; no reliable D call. The sequencing input was PBMCs or T cells enriched from blood (not recorded which). CDR3 in amino acids: CASSYTAGSNQPQHF. CDR3 in DNA: TGTGCCAGCAGTTATACGGCGGGAAGCAATCAGCCCCAGCATTTT.